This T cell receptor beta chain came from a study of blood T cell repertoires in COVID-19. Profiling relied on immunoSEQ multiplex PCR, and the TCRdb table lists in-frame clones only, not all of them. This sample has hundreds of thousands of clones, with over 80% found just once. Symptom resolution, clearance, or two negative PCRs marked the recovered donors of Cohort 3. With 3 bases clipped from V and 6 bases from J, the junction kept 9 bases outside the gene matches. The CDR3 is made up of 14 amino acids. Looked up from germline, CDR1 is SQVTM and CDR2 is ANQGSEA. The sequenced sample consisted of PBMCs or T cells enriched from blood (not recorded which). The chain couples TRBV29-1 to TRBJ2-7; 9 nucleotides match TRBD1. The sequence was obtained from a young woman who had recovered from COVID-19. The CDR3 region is CSVDPTGGESEQYF. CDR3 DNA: TGCAGCGTTGACCCTACAGGGGGCGAGTCCGAGCAGTACTTC.